The clone carrying this TCR beta chain has ten or more counts. Its antigen is unidentified. The record originates from a study of T-cell memory formation after mild COVID-19. Study findings and constraints: Clones that contracted clustered mainly in CM and EM if CD4+ and in EMRA if CD8+.

Amplification by 5'RACE using constant-segment primers produced TCR alpha and TCR beta cDNA libraries that carried sample barcodes and UMIs. TCRdb independently ran MiXCR on the 5' RACE reads; one entry per CDR3 protein. The sample includes about 39,000 distinct CDR3 sequences, about 6.7% of them seen just once. Source material: PBMCs or a T cell subset sorted from them (not recorded which). This clonotype originated in an adult who had mild COVID-19 (a few samples of this study predate the infection). Cell type and time point are not known.

The CDR3 sequence is CASSLGQGRDIQYF. The CDR3 region has the DNA TGTGCCAGCAGTTTAGGGCAGGGGAGGGACATTCAGTACTTC. V and J are TRBV12-3 or TRBV12-4 and TRBJ2-4, with D perhaps matching TRBD2 (7 bases). V was cut by 1 base and J by 8 bases, with 12 bases left in between. The CDR3 runs 14 residues.